The rows below give T cell receptor beta chains drawn from one sample of a study of shared clonotypes between healthy human individuals. This table comes from immunoSEQ multiplex PCR, and its TCRdb copy is limited to in-frame clones, with some not included. The sample carries over a million clones, nearly 99% recorded once. Sequenced: naive CD4+ T cells sorted from blood. Source of these receptors: a man aged 25 to 40 in good health. The CDR3 runs from the conserved cysteine through the conserved F or W. A D gene is named only where the DNA matches it firmly. Only some rows state a clone size, as once, few, many or a class for expanded clones.

J gene,clone size,CDR3 length,D gene,V gene,CDR3 DNA,CDR3 protein
TRBJ2-1,-,15,-,TRBV14,TGTGCCAGCAGCCATGGTTTAGCGGTATACAATGAGCAGTTCTTC,CASSHGLAVYNEQFF
TRBJ1-2,-,18,-,TRBV27,TGTGCCAGCAGAGGGTCCTGGAGGTGGGGGAGAGCTAACTATGGCTACACCTTC,CASRGSWRWGRANYGYTF
TRBJ1-3,-,13,-,TRBV2,TGTGCCAGCATGGAGGACAGCGGAAACACCATATATTTT,CASMEDSGNTIYF
TRBJ1-5,-,17,-,TRBV30,TGTGCCTGGAGTGCCACCCGGAACTCCAGGGGCAATCAGCCCCAGCATTTT,CAWSATRNSRGNQPQHF
TRBJ1-5,-,14,-,TRBV9,TGTGCCAGCAGCGTGTGGGGTTCGAATCAGCCCCAGCATTTT,CASSVWGSNQPQHF
TRBJ2-1,-,15,-,TRBV10-3,TGTGCCATCAGTCCCACCGGGACTTCCCGCAATGAGCAGTTCTTC,CAISPTGTSRNEQFF
TRBJ1-5,once,13,-,TRBV5-1,TGCGCCAGCAGGGTAGGGATCGATCAACCCCAGCATTTT,CASRVGIDQPQHF
TRBJ2-1,-,19,TRBD2,TRBV7-6,TGTGCCAGCAGCTACGGACTAGCGGGAGGAGCAGGGGCCAACAATGAGCAGTTCTTC,CASSYGLAGGAGANNEQFF
TRBJ2-1,-,18,TRBD2,TRBV7-2,TGTGCCAGCAGCTTAAATTCCGGGTCTAGCGGGGGTTACAATGAGCAGTTCTTC,CASSLNSGSSGGYNEQFF
TRBJ2-1,-,13,-,TRBV10-2,TGCGCCAGCAATGGGGGATTCGGAAATGAGCAGTTCTTC,CASNGGFGNEQFF
TRBJ1-2,-,15,-,TRBV4-1,TGCGCCAGCAGCCAGTCTGGCGTGGAAGACTATGGCTACACCTTC,CASSQSGVEDYGYTF
TRBJ2-3,-,15,TRBD2,TRBV5-1,TGCGCCAGCAGCTTGGGACTAGCGAATAAAGATACGCAGTATTTT,CASSLGLANKDTQYF
TRBJ2-1,-,15,TRBD2,TRBV7-3,TGTGCCAGCAGTTTAACTAGCGCCGGCTACAATGAGCAGTTCTTC,CASSLTSAGYNEQFF
TRBJ1-5,-,15,TRBD1,TRBV18,TGTGCCAGCTCACCAGGACAGGGGGCCGAGCAGCCCCAGCATTTT,CASSPGQGAEQPQHF
TRBJ1-1,-,13,-,TRBV2,TGTGCCAGCAGTGATACGAGGAACACTGAAGCTTTCTTT,CASSDTRNTEAFF
TRBJ2-7,-,13,-,TRBV12-5,TGTGCTAGTGGGAAAGGCGGAGGCTACGAGCAGTACTTC,CASGKGGGYEQYF
TRBJ2-7,-,15,-,TRBV7-2,TGTGCCAGCAGCTTAGGCCAGGTTACTTTGGGCGAGCAGTACTTC,CASSLGQVTLGEQYF
TRBJ2-7,-,14,-,TRBV25-1,TGTGCCAGCAGTGTGGCGGGGTCTACCTACGAGCAGTACTTC,CASSVAGSTYEQYF
TRBJ1-1,-,13,-,TRBV30,TGTGCCTGGAGCAGACAGGAGAACACTGAAGCTTTCTTT,CAWSRQENTEAFF
TRBJ1-2,-,16,TRBD1,TRBV5-1,TGCGCCAGCAGCAGACTGACAGGGGAGCCTTTGTATGGCTACACCTTC,CASSRLTGEPLYGYTF
TRBJ1-2,-,15,TRBD1,TRBV19,TGTGCCAGTAGCACCCAGGGGGCCCCTTCAGGTGGCTACACCTTC,CASSTQGAPSGGYTF
TRBJ2-5,-,14,TRBD2,TRBV7-9,TGTGCCAGCAGTGAGCGGGAGAGGCGAGAGACCCAGTACTTC,CASSERERRETQYF
TRBJ2-7,-,12,-,TRBV10-3,TGTGCCATCAGTGAGGATACGCACGAGCAGTACTTC,CAISEDTHEQYF
TRBJ2-1,-,12,-,TRBV19,TGTGCCAGTAAAGGACAGTACAATGAGCAGTTCTTC,CASKGQYNEQFF
TRBJ2-6,-,15,-,TRBV7-2,TGTGCCAGCAGCTCGACGGACTCTGGGGCCAACGTCCTGACTTTC,CASSSTDSGANVLTF
TRBJ1-2,-,17,TRBD1,TRBV18,TGTGCCAGCTCACCACTTTCGAGGGGGGACAGCAACCATGGCTACACCTTC,CASSPLSRGDSNHGYTF
TRBJ1-2,-,16,-,TRBV19,TGTGCCAGTAGTGCGTTGAGTGGCTCTACTAACTATGGCTACACCTTC,CASSALSGSTNYGYTF